This T cell receptor (beta chain) was found in a study of T-cell memory formation after mild COVID-19. On the study more broadly: TCR clusters were largely donor specific.

Concerning this clonotype itself: Its target is not known.

Trimming removed 9 bases at V and 6 bases at J, with 11 bases between. Germline CDR1 LNHDA, CDR2 SQIVND (reference sequence). CDR3 length: 12 residues. Study outcomes and limitations: Contracting clones from day 15 to 85 had balanced CD4/CD8; later expanders favoured CD4+. Chiefly within CM and EM were the contracting CD4+ clones; CD8+ ones were within EMRA. Pre-infection memory carried some responding clones, suggesting that cross-reactive memory joined.

TCRdb called the 5' RACE reads again in MiXCR, with one record for every CDR3 protein. The sample shows 200,000 to 300,000 distinct CDR3 sequences, 16% of them seen only once. Material: PBMCs or a T cell subset sorted from them (not recorded which). V usage is TRBV19 and J usage is TRBJ2-2, with D perhaps matching TRBD1 (6 bases). This clonotype was obtained from a man aged 18 to 35 who had mild COVID-19 (a few samples of this study predate the infection). Cell type and time point are not known. CDR3 bases: TGTGCCAGCGAGGCAGGGGCCGGGGAGCTGTTTTTT. Translating it yields CASEAGAGELFF.